These T cell receptor beta chains were read from a single sample in a study of T cells in localized non-small cell lung cancer. Sequencing used immunoSEQ multiplex PCR; TCRdb keeps in-frame clones, though not all of them. The table records roughly 29,000 clones, 80% to 85% of them present only once. Sequences were derived from peripheral blood mononuclear cells, sampled before any cancer treatment. Receptors originate from a man aged 35-75 years with stage III lung adenocarcinoma. Each CDR3 is given with its conserved first and last residue. D genes are given only for firm matches. Only part of the rows carry a size: once, few, many, or a class if the clone is expanded.

-,TRBJ2-3,-,TRBV9,TGTGCCAGCAGCGTTTCAAGCACAGATACGCAGTATTTT,CASSVSSTDTQYF
TRBD2,TRBJ2-5,-,TRBV18,TGTGCCAGCTCACCACCTATTTTCACTAGCGGGGAAGAGACCCAGTACTTC,CASSPPIFTSGEETQYF
-,TRBJ2-3,few,TRBV29-1,TGCAGCGTTGAGGACGGGATCTCCCCAGATACGCAGTATTTT,CSVEDGISPDTQYF
TRBD2,TRBJ2-3,-,TRBV10-3,TGTGCCATCAGCGACCCAGTAGCGGGAGAAGATACGCAGTATTTT,CAISDPVAGEDTQYF
-,TRBJ1-5,-,TRBV15,TGTGCCACCAGCAAGGGCAGAAGCAATCAGCCCCAGCATTTT,CATSKGRSNQPQHF
-,TRBJ1-1,-,TRBV19,TGTGCCAGTAGTAAGTCGCTTCTTCAGGTAATCACTGAAGCTTTCTTT,CASSKSLLQVITEAFF
-,TRBJ2-4,-,TRBV6-1,TGTGCCAGCAGTGAAGTTGCCATTCAGTACTTC,CASSEVAIQYF
-,TRBJ1-5,-,TRBV28,TGTGCCAGCAGGGGACCTAATAGCAATCAGCCCCAGCATTTT,CASRGPNSNQPQHF
TRBD1,TRBJ1-1,-,TRBV4-1,TGCGCCAGCAGCCAACTTGGACAGGGAGTGAACACTGAAGCTTTCTTT,CASSQLGQGVNTEAFF
-,TRBJ1-6,-,TRBV7-8,TGTGCCAGCACCCTAGGGGGCTCCTATAATTCACCCCTCCACTTT,CASTLGGSYNSPLHF
-,TRBJ1-5,-,TRBV28,TGTGCCAGCAGCTACTCAGGGGTTGGGAATCAGCCCCAGCATTTT,CASSYSGVGNQPQHF
TRBD1,TRBJ1-1,once,TRBV5-4,TGTGCCAGCAGGGAGGGGGCCGCGACACTAAACACTGAAGCTTTCTTT,CASREGAATLNTEAFF
TRBD1,TRBJ1-2,-,TRBV23-1,TGCGCCAGCAGTGACAGGGAGTATGGCTACACCTTC,CASSDREYGYTF
-,TRBJ2-1,-,TRBV2,TGTGCCAGCAGTGTCCCAAGAGGGGGGGCATTTAATGAGCAGTTCTTC,CASSVPRGGAFNEQFF
-,TRBJ2-1,-,TRBV29-1,TGCAGCGGGGCCGGGACTGAATACAATGAGCAGTTCTTC,CSGAGTEYNEQFF
-,TRBJ2-3,-,TRBV19,TGTGCCAGTAGTATAGGAAGTTTTAGCACAGATACGCAGTATTTT,CASSIGSFSTDTQYF
-,TRBJ2-3,-,TRBV7-9,TGTGCCAGCAGCTTAGGGAGGGACACAGATACGCAGTATTTT,CASSLGRDTDTQYF
TRBD1,TRBJ2-3,-,TRBV19,TGTGCCAGTAGTGAGAGGACAGGGATGACAGATACGCAGTATTTT,CASSERTGMTDTQYF
-,TRBJ2-2,-,TRBV10-1,TGCGCCAGCAGTGAACAAGCAGCCACCGGGGAGCTGTTTTTT,CASSEQAATGELFF
-,TRBJ2-7,-,TRBV5-1,TGCGCCAGCAGCTTGGGGTTAGGGAGCTACTACGAGCAGTACTTC,CASSLGLGSYYEQYF
-,TRBJ2-1,-,TRBV28,TGTGCCAGCGGTGAGGGCGGGCGACGCAATGAGCAGTTCTTC,CASGEGGRRNEQFF
-,TRBJ2-5,-,TRBV7-9,TGTGCCAGCAGCTTTAGGGGTCCGGAACGACAAGAGACCCAGTACTTC,CASSFRGPERQETQYF
-,TRBJ2-7,-,TRBV6-1,TGTGCCAGCAGTGAGGGTGGGGAAAGGTACGAGCAGTACTTC,CASSEGGERYEQYF
-,TRBJ1-2,-,TRBV18,TGTGCCAGCTCACCCCTCCCGTCCTATGGCTACACCTTC,CASSPLPSYGYTF
TRBD1,TRBJ1-6,-,TRBV28,TGTGCCAGCAGTTTAGCCGGGACAGGGATGCGTTCACCCCTCCACTTT,CASSLAGTGMRSPLHF
TRBD1,TRBJ2-1,-,TRBV4-1,TGCGCCAGCAGCCAAGAGGGGACAGGGAGAACCTACAATGAGCAGTTCTTC,CASSQEGTGRTYNEQFF
-,TRBJ1-5,-,TRBV6-5,TGTGCCAGCGGCCCCAATCAGCCCCAGCATTTT,CASGPNQPQHF
TRBD2,TRBJ2-3,-,TRBV15,TGTGCCACCAGCGGGAGTACTAGCGAATCGGGCACAGATACGCAGTATTTT,CATSGSTSESGTDTQYF
-,TRBJ2-6,-,TRBV28,TGTGCCAGCAGTTTGCAATCCCCAAGCTGGGATGGGGCCAACGTCCTGACTTTC,CASSLQSPSWDGANVLTF
-,TRBJ1-4,-,TRBV28,TGTGCCAGCAGAAAGGGCACAATTAATGAAAAACTGTTTTTT,CASRKGTINEKLFF
TRBD1,TRBJ1-2,few,TRBV6-1,TGTGCCAGCAGTGAAGAGACCACCGGGACAGGGTATGGCTACACCTTC,CASSEETTGTGYGYTF
-,TRBJ2-2,-,TRBV15,TGTGCCACCAGCAGGGGGCCGAACACCGGGGAGCTGTTTTTT,CATSRGPNTGELFF
-,TRBJ1-5,-,TRBV7-2,TGTGCCAGCAGCTTTACAGGGTTTCAGCCCCAGCATTTT,CASSFTGFQPQHF
-,TRBJ2-5,-,TRBV18,TGTGCCAGCTCACCACCGGGGGTAGGGTATGCTGTGGAAGAGACCCAGTACTTC,CASSPPGVGYAVEETQYF
-,TRBJ2-2,-,TRBV5-1,TGCGCCAGCAGCTTACAGGCGTATAACACCGGGGAGCTGTTTTTT,CASSLQAYNTGELFF
-,TRBJ2-1,-,TRBV28,TGTGCCAGCAGTCTCCTGACTCGGAACGAGCAGTTCTTC,CASSLLTRNEQFF
TRBD1,TRBJ1-2,-,TRBV30,TGTGCCTGGAGTGGGGGCTCCGGGACAGTCTATGGCTACACCTTC,CAWSGGSGTVYGYTF
TRBD1,TRBJ2-3,-,TRBV7-3,TGTGCCAGCAGCTTCCAACCGGGACAGGGTGGTCTGGATACGCAGTATTTT,CASSFQPGQGGLDTQYF
TRBD2,TRBJ2-7,-,TRBV6-6,TGTGCCAGCAGGCCTAGCGGGGGCTCAAGGGAGCAGTACTTC,CASRPSGGSREQYF
TRBD1,TRBJ2-7,-,TRBV28,TGTGCCAGCAGTTCGGATGGGACAGGAAAGGTATACGAGCAGTACTTC,CASSSDGTGKVYEQYF
-,TRBJ2-2,-,TRBV5-1,TGCGCCAGCAGCTTCGGGACGGTAAACACCGGGGAGCTGTTTTTT,CASSFGTVNTGELFF
-,TRBJ2-2,few,TRBV7-6,TGTGCCAGCAGCTCCAACCCAGGGGTTGGGATCACCGGGGAGCTGTTTTTT,CASSSNPGVGITGELFF
-,TRBJ1-1,-,TRBV28,TGTGCCAGCAACATAGGCGGGAGCTTGAACACTGAAGCTTTCTTT,CASNIGGSLNTEAFF
TRBD1,TRBJ2-7,-,TRBV7-9,TGTGCCAGCAGCTTAGGGGGACAGGTTAACTACGAGCAGTACTTC,CASSLGGQVNYEQYF
-,TRBJ1-2,once,TRBV9,TGTGCCAGCAGCGTAGCCCCCGAAGGAAACTATGGCTACACCTTC,CASSVAPEGNYGYTF
TRBD1,TRBJ1-2,-,TRBV15,TGTGCCACCAGCAGAGGACAGGGGGACTATGGCTACACCTTC,CATSRGQGDYGYTF
-,TRBJ2-5,few,TRBV10-3,TGTGCCATCAGGCCAACGGGCAGGGCGCAAGAGACCCAGTACTTC,CAIRPTGRAQETQYF
-,TRBJ1-4,-,TRBV28,TGTGCCAGCACTCCGAACAGACTGGCTACCGAAAAACTGTTTTTT,CASTPNRLATEKLFF
-,TRBJ2-5,-,TRBV5-1,TGCGCCAGCAGATCGGGCCGAGGGCAAGAGACCCAGTACTTC,CASRSGRGQETQYF
-,TRBJ1-2,-,TRBV6-5,TGTGCCAGCAGCCTGGGGGGGGGCCCCTATGGCTACACCTTC,CASSLGGGPYGYTF
-,TRBJ2-2,-,TRBV5-1,TGCGCCAGCAGATCGACACAAATGGCGAACACCGGGGAGCTGTTTTTT,CASRSTQMANTGELFF
-,TRBJ1-6,-,TRBV10-3,TGTGCCACCTTGGACCCGGGCTCCTATAATTCACCCCTCCACTTT,CATLDPGSYNSPLHF
-,TRBJ1-1,-,TRBV7-9,TGTGCCAGTAACGCCCAGGGCCACACTGAAGCTTTCTTT,CASNAQGHTEAFF
-,TRBJ2-1,-,TRBV29-1,TGCAGCGTTGAAGGTAGCGGCAGAGAGCAGTTCTTC,CSVEGSGREQFF